What follows describes a single T cell receptor beta chain. Its antigen is still unknown. CDR1 and CDR2 from the germline V gene are SGHNT and YYREEE (reference sequence). V shed 4 bases and J 4 bases; nucleotides not matched to a gene: 9. The CDR3 is 15 amino acids. People whose metastatic non-small-cell lung cancer was chemo-refractory got focal radiation along with CTLA-4 blockade by ipilimumab. The data stem from a study of radiotherapy plus CTLA-4 blockade in lung cancer. Study-level background: Among all patients, approximately 17% showed objective responses, while 30% to 40% had disease control.

Overall study results and limits: Subsequent to radiotherapy plus ipilimumab, tumor-derived TCR clones underwent expansion in blood. Per reports, early blood T cell clone dynamics, plus interferon-beta, forecast response most strongly.

Assay: immunoSEQ multiplex PCR; the TCRdb copy retains only in-frame clones and omits some. This sample yields 85,000 to 90,000 clones, of which about 78% are seen a single time; over 12% belongs to the top ten. This receptor was identified in a human donor with non-small cell lung cancer that progressed on radiotherapy plus ipilimumab. The rearrangement uses TRBV5-4 and TRBJ1-1; 8 nucleotides match TRBD1. The specimen was peripheral blood, collected from a patient treated with radiotherapy plus ipilimumab. The DNA for the CDR3 is TGTGCCAGCAGCCCTGGACAGGGAGGGGTCACTGAAGCTTTCTTT. Protein sequence: CASSPGQGGVTEAFF. The full variable domain, in which reference TRBV5-4 and TRBJ1-1 provide the parts outside the CDR3, is ETGVTQSPTHLIKTRGQQVTLRCSSQSGHNTVSWYQQALGQGPQFIFQYYREEENGRGNFPPRFSGLQFPNYSSELNVNALELDDSALYLCASSPGQGGVTEAFFGQGTRLTVV.